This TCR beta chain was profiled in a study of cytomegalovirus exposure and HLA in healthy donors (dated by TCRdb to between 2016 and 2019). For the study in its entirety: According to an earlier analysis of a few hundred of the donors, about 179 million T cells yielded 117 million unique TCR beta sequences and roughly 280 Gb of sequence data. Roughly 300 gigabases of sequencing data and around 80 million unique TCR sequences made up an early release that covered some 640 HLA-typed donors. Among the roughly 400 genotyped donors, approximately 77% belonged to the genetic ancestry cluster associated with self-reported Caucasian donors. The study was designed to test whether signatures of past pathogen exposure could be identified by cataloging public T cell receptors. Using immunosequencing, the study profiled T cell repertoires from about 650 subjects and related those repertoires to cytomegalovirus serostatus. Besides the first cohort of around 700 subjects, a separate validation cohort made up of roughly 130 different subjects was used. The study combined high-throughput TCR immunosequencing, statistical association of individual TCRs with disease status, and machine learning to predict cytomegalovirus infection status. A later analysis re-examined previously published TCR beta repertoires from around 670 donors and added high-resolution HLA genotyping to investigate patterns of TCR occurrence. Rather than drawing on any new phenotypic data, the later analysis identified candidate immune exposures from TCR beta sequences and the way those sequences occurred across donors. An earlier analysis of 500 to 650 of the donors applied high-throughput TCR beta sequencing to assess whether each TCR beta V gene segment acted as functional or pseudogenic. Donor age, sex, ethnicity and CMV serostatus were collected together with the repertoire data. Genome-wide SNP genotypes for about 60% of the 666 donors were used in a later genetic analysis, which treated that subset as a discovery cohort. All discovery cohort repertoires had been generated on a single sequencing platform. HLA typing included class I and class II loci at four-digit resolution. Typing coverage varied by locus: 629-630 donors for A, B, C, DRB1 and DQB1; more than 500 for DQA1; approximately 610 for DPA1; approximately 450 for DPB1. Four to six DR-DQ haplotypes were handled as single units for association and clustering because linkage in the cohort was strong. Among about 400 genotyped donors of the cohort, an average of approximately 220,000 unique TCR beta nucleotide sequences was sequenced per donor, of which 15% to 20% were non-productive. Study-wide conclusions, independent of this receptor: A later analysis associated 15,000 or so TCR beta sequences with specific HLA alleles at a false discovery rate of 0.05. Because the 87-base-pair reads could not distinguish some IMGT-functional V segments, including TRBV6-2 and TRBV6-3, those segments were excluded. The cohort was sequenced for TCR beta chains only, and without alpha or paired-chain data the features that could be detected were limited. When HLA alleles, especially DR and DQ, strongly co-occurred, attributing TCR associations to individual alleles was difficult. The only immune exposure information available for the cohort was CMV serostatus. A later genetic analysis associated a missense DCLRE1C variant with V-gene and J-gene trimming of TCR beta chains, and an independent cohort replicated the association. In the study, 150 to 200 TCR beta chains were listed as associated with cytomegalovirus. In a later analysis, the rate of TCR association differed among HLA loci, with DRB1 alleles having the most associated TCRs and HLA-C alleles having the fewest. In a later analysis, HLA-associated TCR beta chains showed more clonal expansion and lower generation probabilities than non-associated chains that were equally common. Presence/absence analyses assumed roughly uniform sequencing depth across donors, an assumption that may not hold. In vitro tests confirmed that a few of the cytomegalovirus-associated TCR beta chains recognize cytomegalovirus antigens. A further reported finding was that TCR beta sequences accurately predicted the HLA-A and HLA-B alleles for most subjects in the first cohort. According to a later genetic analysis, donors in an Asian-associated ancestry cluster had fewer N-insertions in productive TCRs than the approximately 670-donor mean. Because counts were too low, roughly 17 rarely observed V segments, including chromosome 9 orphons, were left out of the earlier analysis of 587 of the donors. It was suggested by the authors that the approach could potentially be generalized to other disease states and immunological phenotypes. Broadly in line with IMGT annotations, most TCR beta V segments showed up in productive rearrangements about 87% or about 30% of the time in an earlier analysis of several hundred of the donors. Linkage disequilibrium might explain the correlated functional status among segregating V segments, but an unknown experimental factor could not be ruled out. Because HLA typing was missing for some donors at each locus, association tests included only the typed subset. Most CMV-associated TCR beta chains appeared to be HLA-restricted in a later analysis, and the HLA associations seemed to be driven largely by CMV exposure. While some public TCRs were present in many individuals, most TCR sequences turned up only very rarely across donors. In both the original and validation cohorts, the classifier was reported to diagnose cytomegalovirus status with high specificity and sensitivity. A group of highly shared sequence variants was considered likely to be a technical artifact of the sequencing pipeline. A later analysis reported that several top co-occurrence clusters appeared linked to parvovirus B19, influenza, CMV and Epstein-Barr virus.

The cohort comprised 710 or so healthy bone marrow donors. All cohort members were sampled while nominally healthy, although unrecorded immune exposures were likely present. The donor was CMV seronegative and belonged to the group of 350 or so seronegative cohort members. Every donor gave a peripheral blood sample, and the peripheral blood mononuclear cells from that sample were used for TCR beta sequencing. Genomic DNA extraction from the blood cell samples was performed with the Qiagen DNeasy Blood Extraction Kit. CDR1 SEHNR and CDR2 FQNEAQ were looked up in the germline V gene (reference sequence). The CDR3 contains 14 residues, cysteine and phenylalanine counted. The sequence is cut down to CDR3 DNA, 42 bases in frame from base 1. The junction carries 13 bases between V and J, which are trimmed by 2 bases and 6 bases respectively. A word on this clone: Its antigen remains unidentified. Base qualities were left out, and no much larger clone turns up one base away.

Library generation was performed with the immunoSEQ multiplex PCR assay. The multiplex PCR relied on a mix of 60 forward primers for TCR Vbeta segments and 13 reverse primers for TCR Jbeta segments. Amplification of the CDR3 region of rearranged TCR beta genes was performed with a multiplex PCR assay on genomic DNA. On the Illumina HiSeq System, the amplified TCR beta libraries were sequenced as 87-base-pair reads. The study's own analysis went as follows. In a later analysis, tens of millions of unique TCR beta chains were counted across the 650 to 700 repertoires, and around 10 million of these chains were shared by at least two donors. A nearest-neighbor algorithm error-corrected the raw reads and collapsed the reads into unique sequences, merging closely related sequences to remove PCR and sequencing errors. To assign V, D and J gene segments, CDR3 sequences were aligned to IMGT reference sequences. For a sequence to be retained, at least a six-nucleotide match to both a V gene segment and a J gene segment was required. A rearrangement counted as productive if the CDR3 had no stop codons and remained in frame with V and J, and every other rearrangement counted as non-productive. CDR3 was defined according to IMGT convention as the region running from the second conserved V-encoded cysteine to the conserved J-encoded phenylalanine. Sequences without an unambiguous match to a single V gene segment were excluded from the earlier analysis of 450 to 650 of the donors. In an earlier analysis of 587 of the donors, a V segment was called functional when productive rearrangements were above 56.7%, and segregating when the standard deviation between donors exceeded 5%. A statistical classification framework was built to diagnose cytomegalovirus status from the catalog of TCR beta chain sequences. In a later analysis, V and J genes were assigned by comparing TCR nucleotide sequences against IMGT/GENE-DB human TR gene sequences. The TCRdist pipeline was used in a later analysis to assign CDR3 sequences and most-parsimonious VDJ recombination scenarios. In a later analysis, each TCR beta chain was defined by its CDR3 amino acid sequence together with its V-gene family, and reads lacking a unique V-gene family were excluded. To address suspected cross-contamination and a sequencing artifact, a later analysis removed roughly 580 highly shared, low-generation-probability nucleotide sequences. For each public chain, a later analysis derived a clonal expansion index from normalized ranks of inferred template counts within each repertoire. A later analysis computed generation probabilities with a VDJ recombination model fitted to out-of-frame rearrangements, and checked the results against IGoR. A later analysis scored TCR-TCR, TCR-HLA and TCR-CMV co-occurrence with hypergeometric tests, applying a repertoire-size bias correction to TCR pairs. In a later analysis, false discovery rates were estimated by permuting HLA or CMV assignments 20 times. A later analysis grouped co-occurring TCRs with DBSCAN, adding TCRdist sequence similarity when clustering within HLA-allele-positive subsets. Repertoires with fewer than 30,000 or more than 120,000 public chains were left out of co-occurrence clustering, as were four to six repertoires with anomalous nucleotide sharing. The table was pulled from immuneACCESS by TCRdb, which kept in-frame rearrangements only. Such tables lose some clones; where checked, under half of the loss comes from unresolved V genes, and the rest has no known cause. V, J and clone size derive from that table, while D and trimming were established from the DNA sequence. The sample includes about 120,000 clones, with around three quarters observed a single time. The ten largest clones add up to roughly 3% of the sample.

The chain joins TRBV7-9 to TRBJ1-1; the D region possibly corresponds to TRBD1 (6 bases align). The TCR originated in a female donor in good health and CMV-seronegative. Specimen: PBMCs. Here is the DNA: TGTGCCAGCAGCTTACGTAGGACAGACTCTGAAGCTTTCTTT. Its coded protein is CASSLRRTDSEAFF. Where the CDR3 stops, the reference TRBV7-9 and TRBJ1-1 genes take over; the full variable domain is DTGVSQNPRHKITKRGQNVTFRCDPISEHNRLYWYRQTLGQGPEFLTYFQNEAQLEKSRLLSDRFSAERPKGSFSTLEIQRTEQGDSAMYLCASSLRRTDSEAFFGQGTRLTVV.